This TCR beta chain is drawn from a study of cytomegalovirus exposure and HLA in healthy donors. Turning to the study itself: The approximately 660 first-cohort repertoires shared a platform with the approximately 120 validation repertoires, as reported in a later analysis.

Study findings and constraints: Cytomegalovirus status was reportedly diagnosed by the classifier with high specificity and sensitivity. Overall, approximately 150 TCR beta chains were annotated as cytomegalovirus-associated. In vitro assays verified that three CMV-associated chains recognized CMV antigens specifically.

TCRdb keeps only in-frame clones here, not all; method: immunoSEQ multiplex PCR. The sample contains approximately 240,000 clones, around nine tenths of which appear only once. This CDR3 comprises 15 residues. Trimming removed 2 bases from V and 6 bases from J, with 14 bases in between. Germline V gives CDR1 MRHNA, CDR2 SNTAGT. Note on this clone: Antigen: not known.

The chain links TRBV6-4 to TRBJ2-1; the D is unclear. The source of this sequence is a woman under 30 in good health and CMV-seronegative. Sequencing was carried out using PBMCs. CDR3 in amino acids: CASSDLAGTTNEQFF. In DNA, the CDR3 is TGTGCCAGCAGTGACCTCGCCGGCACTACCAATGAGCAGTTCTTC.